This TCR beta chain was profiled in a study of T cell responses to AZD1222 COVID-19 vaccine. Whole-study findings and limits: Clonal diversity was possibly underestimated, and the donors were mostly white British, with more females.

On this clone itself: Its antigen is not known.

Some clones are missing from TCRdb's copy, which holds only in-frame ones; the method was immunoSEQ multiplex PCR. The sample records some 92,000 clones, 85% to 90% being singletons. The specimen was peripheral blood, collected on day 0 of AZD1222 vaccination. The clonotype comes from an adult in good health.

The CDR3 DNA is TGTGCCAGCAGTTTATGGGCTAGCGTAAAACAATCTGAGCAGTTCTTC. Amino acid sequence: CASSLWASVKQSEQFF. The V and J genes are TRBV28 and TRBJ2-1, with D maybe TRBD2 (6 bases). The V end was cut by 0 bases, the J end by 9 bases, with 18 bases between. The CDR3 spans 16 residues. CDR1 is MDHEN, CDR2 SYDVKM, per germline. Full variable domain (outside the CDR3, taken from reference TRBV28 and TRBJ2-1): DVKVTQSSRYLVKRTGEKVFLECVQDMDHENMFWYRQDPGLGLRLIYFSYDVKMKEKGDIPEGYSVSREKKERFSLILESASTNQTSMYLCASSLWASVKQSEQFFGPGTRLTVL.